This TCR beta chain was retrieved from a study of T-cell memory formation after mild COVID-19. The junction had 12 bases not matched to a gene; V was cut back by 4 bases and J by 6 bases. The V gene's germline CDR1 is MNHNY and CDR2 SVGAGI (reference sequence). The CDR3 is made up of 16 amino acids. TCRdb recomputed calls from the 5' RACE reads with MiXCR, one row per CDR3 protein. This table has under 450,000 distinct CDR3 sequences, approximately 14% appearing once. The receptor comes from a man between 18 and 35 years old who had mild COVID-19 (a few samples of this study predate the infection). Cell type and time point are not known. The chain has TRBV6-6 and TRBJ2-3; 8 bases are shared with TRBD1. The sample consisted of PBMCs or a T cell subset sorted from them (not recorded which). The CDR3 coding sequence is TGTGCCAGCAGTTCTCATAACCTCCGGGACAGGGATACGCAGTATTTT. This gives the protein CASSSHNLRDRDTQYF.